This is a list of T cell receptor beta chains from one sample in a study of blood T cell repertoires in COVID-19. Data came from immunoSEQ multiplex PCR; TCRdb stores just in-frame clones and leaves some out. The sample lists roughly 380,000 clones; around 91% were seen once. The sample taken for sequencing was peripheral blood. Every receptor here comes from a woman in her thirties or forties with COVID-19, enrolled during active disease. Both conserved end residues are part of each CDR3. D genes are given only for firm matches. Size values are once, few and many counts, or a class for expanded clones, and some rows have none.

CDR3aa: CASSVGSGTSGYNEQFF
CDR3nt: TGTGCCAGCAGCGTAGGGTCCGGGACTAGCGGATACAATGAGCAGTTCTTC
j_gene: TRBJ2-1
d_gene: TRBD2
abundance: NA
v_gene: TRBV9

CDR3aa: CASSLLGEETQYF
CDR3nt: TGCGCCAGCAGCTTACTCGGAGAAGAGACCCAGTACTTC
j_gene: TRBJ2-5
d_gene: NA
abundance: NA
v_gene: TRBV5-1

CDR3aa: CASSLGQAILFF
CDR3nt: TGTGCCAGCAGCTTGGGGCAGGCAATCCTGTTTTTT
j_gene: TRBJ1-4
d_gene: NA
abundance: NA
v_gene: TRBV5-6

CDR3aa: CASTPQGAVKNIQYF
CDR3nt: TGTGCCAGCACTCCACAGGGGGCGGTCAAAAACATTCAGTACTTC
j_gene: TRBJ2-4
d_gene: TRBD1
abundance: NA
v_gene: TRBV6-5

CDR3aa: CASSRTGLSSYEQYF
CDR3nt: TGTGCCAGCAGTAGGACAGGCCTAAGCTCCTACGAGCAGTACTTC
j_gene: TRBJ2-7
d_gene: TRBD1
abundance: NA
v_gene: TRBV27

CDR3aa: CASSLGGISGRSYEQYF
CDR3nt: TGTGCCAGCAGCTTAGGGGGGATTAGCGGGAGATCATACGAGCAGTACTTC
j_gene: TRBJ2-7
d_gene: TRBD2
abundance: NA
v_gene: TRBV11-2

CDR3aa: CASSRGEGEKLFF
CDR3nt: TGTGCCAGCAGCCGCGGGGAGGGTGAGAAACTGTTTTTT
j_gene: TRBJ1-4
d_gene: NA
abundance: few
v_gene: TRBV7-3

CDR3aa: CASSLGQFYGYTF
CDR3nt: TGTGCCAGCAGTTTGGGGCAGTTCTATGGCTACACCTTC
j_gene: TRBJ1-2
d_gene: NA
abundance: NA
v_gene: TRBV28

CDR3aa: CASILRDGYTF
CDR3nt: TGTGCCAGCATTTTGAGGGATGGCTACACCTTC
j_gene: TRBJ1-2
d_gene: NA
abundance: NA
v_gene: TRBV2

CDR3aa: CASSLATGLNEQFF
CDR3nt: TGCGCCAGCAGCTTGGCCACGGGACTCAATGAGCAGTTCTTC
j_gene: TRBJ2-1
d_gene: NA
abundance: NA
v_gene: TRBV5-1

CDR3aa: CASSTIVKNYGYTF
CDR3nt: TGTGCCAGTAGTACGATAGTTAAAAACTATGGCTACACCTTC
j_gene: TRBJ1-2
d_gene: NA
abundance: few
v_gene: TRBV19

CDR3aa: CASSPGTSRDEQFF
CDR3nt: TGTGCCAGCAGCCCCGGGACTAGCCGGGATGAGCAGTTCTTC
j_gene: TRBJ2-1
d_gene: TRBD2
abundance: NA
v_gene: TRBV28

CDR3aa: CSAGGGRYEQYF
CDR3nt: TGCAGCGCCGGCGGAGGGCGTTACGAGCAGTACTTC
j_gene: TRBJ2-7
d_gene: NA
abundance: NA
v_gene: TRBV29-1

CDR3aa: CASGLLLAPLHF
CDR3nt: TGTGCCAGCGGACTTCTGTTGGCACCCCTCCACTTT
j_gene: TRBJ1-6
d_gene: NA
abundance: NA
v_gene: TRBV6-5

CDR3aa: CASSRTGTGVGEQYF
CDR3nt: TGTGCCAGCAGCCGCACCGGGACAGGGGTAGGAGAGCAGTACTTC
j_gene: TRBJ2-7
d_gene: TRBD1
abundance: few
v_gene: TRBV7-8

CDR3aa: CAIAADRGLSNEKLFF
CDR3nt: TGTGCCATCGCCGCGGACAGGGGGCTATCTAATGAAAAACTGTTTTTT
j_gene: TRBJ1-4
d_gene: TRBD1
abundance: NA
v_gene: TRBV10-3

CDR3aa: CASRYSDTQYF
CDR3nt: TGTGCCAGCCGGTATTCAGATACGCAGTATTTT
j_gene: TRBJ2-3
d_gene: NA
abundance: NA
v_gene: TRBV11-2

CDR3aa: CASSLRDRGRTGELFF
CDR3nt: TGTGCCAGCAGCTTAAGGGACAGGGGGCGAACCGGGGAGCTGTTTTTT
j_gene: TRBJ2-2
d_gene: TRBD1
abundance: NA
v_gene: TRBV11-3

CDR3aa: CASSQERGPRDEQYF
CDR3nt: TGCGCCAGCAGCCAAGAGAGGGGGCCACGGGACGAGCAGTACTTC
j_gene: TRBJ2-7
d_gene: TRBD1
abundance: NA
v_gene: TRBV4-3

CDR3aa: CASSLDRAPYNEQFF
CDR3nt: TGTGCCAGCAGCTTAGACAGGGCCCCTTACAATGAGCAGTTCTTC
j_gene: TRBJ2-1
d_gene: TRBD1
abundance: NA
v_gene: TRBV7-3

CDR3aa: CASSLQPTRGYGYTF
CDR3nt: TGTGCCAGCAGCTTACAGCCCACCAGGGGGTATGGCTACACCTTC
j_gene: TRBJ1-2
d_gene: TRBD1
abundance: NA
v_gene: TRBV7-2

CDR3aa: CASSPTGQNYGYTF
CDR3nt: TGTGCCAGCAGTCCTACGGGACAGAACTATGGCTACACCTTC
j_gene: TRBJ1-2
d_gene: TRBD1
abundance: NA
v_gene: TRBV6-6

CDR3aa: CASSSPGEWQETQYF
CDR3nt: TGTGCCAGCAGTTCTCCAGGGGAGTGGCAAGAGACCCAGTACTTC
j_gene: TRBJ2-5
d_gene: NA
abundance: NA
v_gene: TRBV6-5

CDR3aa: CASSSYSGRVGETQYF
CDR3nt: TGTGCCAGCAGCAGCTATAGCGGGCGGGTTGGGGAGACCCAGTACTTC
j_gene: TRBJ2-5
d_gene: TRBD2
abundance: NA
v_gene: TRBV9

CDR3aa: CASSRGQGFQPQHF
CDR3nt: TGTGCCAGCAGTCGAGGACAGGGGTTCCAGCCCCAGCATTTT
j_gene: TRBJ1-5
d_gene: TRBD1
abundance: NA
v_gene: TRBV3-1/TRBV3-2

CDR3aa: CASSGPAGGEQPQHF
CDR3nt: TGTGCCAGCAGTGGCCCGGCAGGGGGCGAACAGCCCCAGCATTTT
j_gene: TRBJ1-5
d_gene: TRBD1
abundance: NA
v_gene: TRBV2